These 11 T cell receptor beta chains originate from one sample sequenced in a study of T-cell reconstitution after alpha-beta-depleted transplantation in children (dated by TCRdb to 2016 to 2017). Library creation used PCR. Data came from an Illumina HiSeq 2500. Molecular barcoding was employed in the preparation of TCR libraries, with unique molecular identifiers being used to normalize TCRbeta repertoire quantification. TCRdb reworked the public reads: Q25 trimming with fastp, MiXCR clone assembly, productive beta chains retained. Rows are combined by CDR3 protein, so each entry shows the most common genes and DNA. In this sample the table shows hundreds of thousands of distinct CDR3 sequences, approximately 16% of which occur a single time. Jointly, the top ten make up roughly 3.3% of the sample. This sample comprised PBMCs from the stem cell graft donor, obtained from the stem cell graft. The receptor set was obtained from a human donor who donated a stem cell graft to a child with acute lymphoblastic leukemia.

V usage is TRBV11-1 and J usage is TRBJ2-7; TRBD1 or TRBD2 may be the D gene (5 bases each). The V end lost 5 bases, the J end lost 7 bases, and 15 bases lay between the germline ends. Germline CDR1 is SGHAT and CDR2 is FQDESV (reference sequence). This CDR3 region has 13 residues. The CDR3 DNA sequence: TGTGCCAGCAGCGCCAAGGGGACCAGGGAGCAGTACTTC. The encoded protein is CASSAKGTREQYF.

The chain employs TRBV11-2 and TRBJ1-1; D may be TRBD1 (5 bases). Germline-derived CDR1 and CDR2 are SGHAT and FQNNGV. Trimming removed 5 bases from V and 4 bases from J, with 11 bases in between. The CDR3 has 13 residues. The DNA for the CDR3 is TGTGCCAGCAGCCTTAATGGGGCCACTGAAGCTTTCTTT. Its protein product is CASSLNGATEAFF.

This rearrangement joins TRBV6-5 to TRBJ1-3; no definite D call. Looked up from germline, CDR1 is MNHEY and CDR2 is SVGAGI. The ends were cut back, 8 bases at V and 0 bases at J, with 14 bases in the middle. The length of the CDR3 is 15 residues. The CDR3 spells CASGYDGPSGNTIYF. Written as DNA, the CDR3 is TGTGCCAGCGGGTACGACGGACCCTCTGGAAACACCATATATTTT.

This clonotype turned up a few times. In DNA, the CDR3 is TGCGCCAGCAGCGGCAGTGGGAACACTGAAGCTTTCTTT. Translation: CASSGSGNTEAFF. This chain uses TRBV5-1 with TRBJ1-1; D is ambiguous. The CDR3 has 13 residues. Germline CDR1 is SGHRS and CDR2 is YFSETQ. The V gene lost 4 bases and the J gene lost 1 base, with 8 bases spanning the gap.

The CDR3 sequence is CASSQPSAGVSDEQFF. For the CDR3, the DNA is TGTGCCAGCAGCCAACCTTCAGCGGGAGTATCAGATGAGCAGTTCTTC. The chain carries TRBV7-8 and TRBJ2-1, with 8 nucleotides matching TRBD2. Germline V gives CDR1 SGHVS, CDR2 FQNEAQ. Trimming removed 5 bases from V and 8 bases from J; junction bases left unmatched: 14. The CDR3 spans 16 residues.

This clonotype was seen a few times. The chain uses TRBV29-1 and TRBJ1-2; possibly TRBD1 for D (6 bases). Trimming took 2 bases from V and 4 from J, leaving 14 bases between them. CDR1 SQVTM and CDR2 ANQGSEA come from the germline V gene. This CDR3 has 14 residues. The CDR3, as DNA: TGCAGCGTTGAACCCGGACAGAGAGTCTATGGCTACACCTTC. Translated, it gives CSVEPGQRVYGYTF.

This clonotype appeared a few times. The rearrangement links TRBV11-2 to TRBJ2-3, with D perhaps matching TRBD1 (6 bases). Germline V gene data show CDR1 as SGHAT and CDR2 as FQNNGV. The CDR3 loop spans 12 amino acids. V was trimmed by 3 bases and J by 6 bases, leaving 7 bases between them. In DNA, the CDR3 is TGTGCCAGCAGCTTTACAGGGGATACGCAGTATTTT. Its translation: CASSFTGDTQYF.

CDR3 DNA: TGCAGTGCTGACGGACAGGTTTCACGCTACACCTTC. Translating it yields CSADGQVSRYTF. This rearrangement joins TRBV20-1 to TRBJ1-2, with TRBD1 matching 7 bases. V trimming: 5 bases; J trimming: 9 bases; junction bases outside the gene matches: 9. Germline V gene lookup returns CDR1 DFQATT and CDR2 SNEGSKA (reference sequence). This CDR3 has 12 amino acids.

V gene TRBV5-1 combines with J gene TRBJ2-1; D is uncertain. Trimming cost V 1 base and J 4 bases, with 6 bases left between them. This CDR3 contains 13 residues. Germline CDR1 SGHRS, CDR2 YFSETQ. The CDR3 protein is CASSLPLYNEQFF. As DNA, the CDR3 is TGCGCCAGCAGCTTGCCACTTTACAATGAGCAGTTCTTC.

The chain links TRBV12-3 or TRBV12-4 to TRBJ2-2; TRBD2 agrees at 11 bases. V lost 4 bases, J lost 4 bases, and 11 bases stayed unmatched. This CDR3 is built from 18 residues. The CDR3, as DNA: TGTGCCAGCAGTTCTTTCCTAGCGGGAGGCCTCGTCACCGGGGAGCTGTTTTTT. Encoded protein: CASSSFLAGGLVTGELFF.

The rearrangement joins TRBV7-3 to TRBJ2-2; either TRBD1 or TRBD2 may supply D (5 bases each). The CDR3 spans 14 residues. Trimming removed 5 bases from V and 6 bases from J, with 13 bases in between. Germline values: CDR1 SGHTA, CDR2 FQGTGA. The CDR3 DNA reads TGTGCCAGCAGCCCAGATCGGGGACCCGGGGAGCTGTTTTTT. Translation gives CASSPDRGPGELFF.